The 25 T cell receptor beta chains given below trace back to one sample, sequenced in a study of blood T cell repertoires in COVID-19. The data were produced by immunoSEQ multiplex PCR, yet TCRdb's version contains in-frame clones alone and is incomplete. The sample has some 73,000 clones, around nine tenths seen once. The sample comprised peripheral blood. The receptors were gathered from a woman in her sixties or seventies with acute or convalescent COVID-19.

The chain couples TRBV5-6 to TRBJ2-5; 12 bases align to TRBD2. The V segment lost 0 bases and the J segment 5 bases; nucleotides outside the gene matches: 5. The CDR3 consists of 16 residues. CDR1 and CDR2 (germline): SGHDT, YYEEEE. CDR3 residues: CASSLGLAGGMETQYF. CDR3 nucleotides: TGTGCCAGCAGCTTGGGGCTAGCGGGGGGGATGGAGACCCAGTACTTC.

This clone was counted only a few times. This chain links TRBV5-5 with TRBJ2-2; 7 positions match TRBD1. Per the germline V gene, CDR1 is SGHKS and CDR2 is YYEKEE (reference sequence). CDR3 length: 15 amino acids. V shed 5 bases, J shed 5 bases, and the junction held 9 bases outside the gene matches. The CDR3 region has the DNA TGTGCCAGCAGTCACTGGGACAGCCATACCGGGGAGCTGTTTTTT. This codes for CASSHWDSHTGELFF.

This chain uses TRBV5-1 with TRBJ2-5, with D tentatively TRBD2 (6 bases). The V gene lost 8 bases and the J gene lost 0 bases, with 14 bases spanning the gap. This CDR3 is 14 amino acids long. CDR1 SGHRS and CDR2 YFSETQ come from the germline V gene. This CDR3 is CARGRGEDQETQYF. The CDR3 nucleotides read TGCGCCAGGGGGCGAGGGGAGGACCAAGAGACCCAGTACTTC.

The chain uses TRBV5-4 and TRBJ2-3; D gene unclear. The CDR3 extends over 16 amino acids. Germline V gene lookup returns CDR1 SGHNT and CDR2 YYREEE (reference sequence). Trimming stripped 0 bases from V and 0 bases from J, with 11 bases between. The CDR3 DNA reads as TGTGCCAGCAGCTTGGTCGGTGCGCTGAGCACAGATACGCAGTATTTT. It translates to CASSLVGALSTDTQYF. Using reference TRBV5-4 and TRBJ2-3 for the parts outside the CDR3, the full variable domain is ETGVTQSPTHLIKTRGQQVTLRCSSQSGHNTVSWYQQALGQGPQFIFQYYREEENGRGNFPPRFSGLQFPNYSSELNVNALELDDSALYLCASSLVGALSTDTQYFGPGTRLTVL.

The chain is built from TRBV3-1 (or the pseudogene TRBV3-2) and TRBJ1-5; TRBD1 might be the D (6 bases). Germline values: CDR1 LGHDT, CDR2 YNNKEL (reference sequence). V was trimmed by 0 bases and J by 16 bases, leaving 16 bases between them. The CDR3 is made up of 13 amino acids. This chain's CDR3 is CASSQEGRGTHHF. The CDR3 DNA reads TGTGCCAGCAGCCAAGAAGGGAGGGGGACTCATCATTTT.

The V gene is TRBV9, the J gene TRBJ1-4; D is undetermined. This CDR3 has 14 amino acids. CDR1 SGDLS and CDR2 YYNGEE come from the germline V gene. V was clipped by 0 bases and J by 4 bases, with 7 bases between them. The CDR3 here is CASSVGAGNEKLFF. The CDR3 bases are TGTGCCAGCAGCGTAGGGGCGGGTAATGAAAAACTGTTTTTT.

This clone was counted between two and nine times. The rearrangement links TRBV3-1 (or the pseudogene TRBV3-2) to TRBJ2-3; 7 nucleotides align to TRBD2. V lost 0 bases and J lost 7; bases outside the gene matches: 10. The germline gives CDR1 LGHDT, CDR2 YNNKEL (reference sequence). CDR3 size: 16 residues. CDR3 sequence: CASSQDRAARGYTQYF. The CDR3 DNA reads TGTGCCAGCAGCCAAGATCGGGCTGCGCGGGGGTATACGCAGTATTTT.

This chain connects TRBV27 to TRBJ2-1; a possible D gene is TRBD2 (5 bases). Germline loops: CDR1 MNHEY, CDR2 SMNVEV (reference sequence). The CDR3 loop spans 14 amino acids. Deletions cut 4 bases from V and 6 bases from J, with 13 bases between. The CDR3 DNA follows: TGTGCCAGCAGTTGGGCGGGCGAGGGCAATGAGCAGTTCTTC. Protein product: CASSWAGEGNEQFF.

V usage is TRBV28 and J usage is TRBJ1-5; D uncertain. V lost 7 bases and J lost 1, with 20 bases in between. The CDR3 contains 17 residues. Germline assignment: CDR1 MDHEN and CDR2 SYDVKM. CDR3 in amino acids: CASTPLLYSRSNQPQHF. CDR3 in DNA: TGTGCCAGCACCCCGTTGCTCTACAGTAGGAGCAATCAGCCCCAGCATTTT. The variable domain in full, with the rest retrieved from reference TRBV28 and TRBJ1-5, is DVKVTQSSRYLVKRTGEKVFLECVQDMDHENMFWYRQDPGLGLRLIYFSYDVKMKEKGDIPEGYSVSREKKERFSLILESASTNQTSMYLCASTPLLYSRSNQPQHFGDGTRLSIL.

The chain is built from TRBV2 and TRBJ2-3; 14 positions match TRBD2. Looked up from germline, CDR1 is SNHLY and CDR2 is FYNNEI. With 5 bases clipped from V and 6 bases from J, the junction kept 7 bases outside the gene matches. The CDR3 consists of 16 residues. The chain's CDR3 is CASSLGLAGGADTQYF. The CDR3 DNA is TGTGCCAGCAGTCTCGGACTAGCGGGGGGAGCGGATACGCAGTATTTT.

The V call is TRBV19, the J call TRBJ2-7; a weak D match, TRBD1 (6 bases). CDR1 and CDR2 from the germline V gene are LNHDA and SQIVND (reference sequence). Trimming shortened V by 7 bases and J by 0 bases, and 10 bases separated the two germline ends. This CDR3 comprises 13 residues. The DNA for the CDR3 is TGTGCCAGTACAGGGACAAACTCCTACGAGCAGTACTTC. Protein: CASTGTNSYEQYF.

The chain uses TRBV19 and TRBJ1-4, with a possible D match to TRBD1 (5 bases). Germline CDR1 and CDR2: LNHDA and SQIVND (reference sequence). This CDR3 has 15 residues. V was trimmed by 3 bases and J by 3 bases, leaving 11 bases between them. For the CDR3, the DNA is TGTGCCAGTAGTATCCGACAGCTTCCTAATGAAAAACTGTTTTTT. Amino acid sequence: CASSIRQLPNEKLFF.

V gene TRBV12-5 combines with J gene TRBJ2-7, with a tentative D call TRBD2 (5 bases). The CDR3 spans 12 residues. V was pared by 7 bases and J by 6 bases, with 13 bases between. The germline CDR1 and CDR2 sequences are LGHNT and FRNRAP. The CDR3 coding sequence is TGTGCTAGTGCCAGTTCCCGGGGCGAGCAGTACTTC. Its protein product is CASASSRGEQYF.

In its sample, this clone was seen once. The chain joins TRBV6-5 to TRBJ1-6; TRBD1 is a possible D gene (5 bases). From germline, CDR1 is MNHEY and CDR2 SVGAGI. There are 15 residues in the CDR3. V lost 11 bases and J lost 7, with 21 bases in between. The CDR3 is CASRVAWGANSPLHF. The CDR3 nucleotides are TGTGCCTCCAGGGTAGCATGGGGCGCGAATTCACCCCTCCACTTT.

The V call is TRBV24-1, the J call TRBJ1-1, with 7 bases aligning to TRBD1. The J segment lost 6 bases and the V segment lost 7 bases, leaving 4 bases of the junction unmatched. The germline gives CDR1 KGHDR, CDR2 SFDVKD. The CDR3 spans 12 residues. CDR3 coding DNA: TGTGCCACCAGAGACAGGGACGCTGAAGCTTTCTTT. It yields the protein CATRDRDAEAFF.

This chain links TRBV19 with TRBJ2-2, with 7 bases lining up with TRBD2. This CDR3 spans 17 amino acids. Germline trimming cut 5 bases from V and 5 bases from J; bases unmatched to any gene: 14. Germline CDR1 and CDR2: LNHDA and SQIVND (reference sequence). CDR3 nucleotides: TGTGCCAGTAGTGGCCCGGGACTACCCACCTTTACCGGGGAGCTGTTTTTT. This sequence encodes CASSGPGLPTFTGELFF.

The chain recombines TRBV7-7 with TRBJ2-3; D ambiguous. Trimming cost V 4 bases and J 3 bases, with 8 bases left between them. This CDR3 spans 13 amino acids. The germline gives CDR1 SSHAT, CDR2 FNYEAQ (reference sequence). CDR3 DNA: TGTGCCAGCAGCTATCTAGAGACAGATACGCAGTATTTT. It encodes CASSYLETDTQYF.

This chain uses TRBV12-3 or TRBV12-4 with TRBJ2-7; TRBD2 agrees at 8 bases. This CDR3 region has 13 residues. The J segment lost 5 bases and the V segment lost 5 bases, leaving 5 bases of the junction unmatched. CDR3 sequence: CASSVAGGHEQYF. Here the CDR3 DNA reads TGTGCCAGCAGTGTGGCGGGGGGACACGAGCAGTACTTC.

The rearrangement joins TRBV20-1 to TRBJ2-5; maybe TRBD2 (6 bases). The CDR3 sequence is 11 residues long. Germline V CDR1 and CDR2: DFQATT, SNEGSKA (reference sequence). With 4 bases removed from V and 9 bases from J, the gap between germline ends came to 12 bases. CDR3 coding DNA: TGCAGTGCTATTAGAAGGGAGGCCCAGTACTTC. Translating gives CSAIRREAQYF.

This chain uses TRBV6-6 with TRBJ2-2; D gene unclear. The CDR3 runs 14 residues. The V and J ends lost 7 bases and 4 bases respectively, with 13 bases between them. Germline CDR1 reads MNHNY; CDR2 reads SVGAGI (reference sequence). The CDR3: CASKKPSGTGELFF. The CDR3 region has the DNA TGTGCCAGCAAAAAACCTTCGGGCACCGGGGAGCTGTTTTTT.

This chain links TRBV2 with TRBJ2-7; a possible D gene is TRBD1 (7 bases). CDR1 SNHLY and CDR2 FYNNEI come from the germline V gene. Trimming shortened V by 6 bases and J by 7 bases, and 25 bases separated the two germline ends. This CDR3 has 16 amino acids. CDR3 sequence: CASRGGQSIVYGEQYF. The CDR3 nucleotides are TGTGCCAGCAGGGGGGGACAGTCTATCGTTTATGGGGAGCAGTACTTC.

CDR3 loop: CASSEERNSGNTIYF. CDR3 DNA: TGTGCCAGCAGTGAGGAGAGAAACTCTGGAAACACCATATATTTT. The chain links TRBV6-1 to TRBJ1-3, with D unclear. The V gene's germline CDR1 is MNHNS and CDR2 SASEGT. V gave up 3 bases and J gave up 0 bases, with 9 bases separating them. This CDR3 comprises 15 residues.

The V gene is TRBV5-1, the J gene TRBJ2-1; 7 nucleotides agree with TRBD1. The CDR3 totals 16 residues. V gave up 2 bases and J gave up 0 bases; unmatched junction bases: 5. Germline CDR1 and CDR2: SGHRS and YFSETQ. The CDR3 protein is CASSLGGQTSYNEQFF. For the CDR3, the DNA is TGCGCCAGCAGCTTAGGGGGACAGACCTCCTACAATGAGCAGTTCTTC.

The chain is built from TRBV6-5 and TRBJ2-5; TRBD1 might be the D (6 bases). The V end was cut by 7 bases, the J end by 1 base, with 10 bases between. Germline loops: CDR1 MNHEY, CDR2 SVGAGI. This CDR3 has 13 residues. The CDR3 DNA is TGTGCCAGCAAATTCAGGGGCCAAGAGACCCAGTACTTC. It is translated as CASKFRGQETQYF.

This clone has only one observation. The chain is built from TRBV5-1 and TRBJ2-7; 9 bases align to TRBD1. The CDR3 consists of 15 residues. The germline CDR1 and CDR2 sequences are SGHRS and YFSETQ. J gave up 2 bases and V 2 bases, and 5 bases lay outside the gene matches. The CDR3 coding sequence is TGCGCCAGCAGCTTTGGGACAGGGACGACCTACGAGCAGTACTTC. It encodes CASSFGTGTTYEQYF.